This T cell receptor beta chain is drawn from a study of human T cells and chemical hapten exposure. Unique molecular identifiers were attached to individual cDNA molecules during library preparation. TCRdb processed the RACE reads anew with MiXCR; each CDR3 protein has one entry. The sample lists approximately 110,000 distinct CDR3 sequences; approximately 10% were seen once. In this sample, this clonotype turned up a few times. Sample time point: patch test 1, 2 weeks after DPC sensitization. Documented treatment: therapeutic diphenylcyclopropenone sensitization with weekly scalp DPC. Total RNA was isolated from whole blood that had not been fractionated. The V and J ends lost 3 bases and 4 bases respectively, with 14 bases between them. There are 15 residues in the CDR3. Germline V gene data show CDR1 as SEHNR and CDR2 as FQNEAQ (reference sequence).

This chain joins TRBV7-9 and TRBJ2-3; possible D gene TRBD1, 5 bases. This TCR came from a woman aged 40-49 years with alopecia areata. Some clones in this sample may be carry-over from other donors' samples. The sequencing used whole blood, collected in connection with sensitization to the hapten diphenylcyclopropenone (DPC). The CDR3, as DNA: TGTGCCAGCAGCTTCCAGGGTACTGGGCCAGATACGCAGTATTTT. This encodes CASSFQGTGPDTQYF.